The following is a T cell receptor (beta chain) sequence with its context. As yet, its antigen is unknown. The sample originates from a study of response to subunit inactivated influenza vaccine. Study observations and caveats: Authors suggested seasonal influenza vaccinations each recruit few new T cells.

The CDR3 has 19 amino acids. The trim removed 0 bases at V and 3 bases at J, leaving 16 bases unmatched. Germline CDR1 and CDR2: MNHEY and SVGAGI. MiXCR was run by TCRdb on the RT-PCR reads, yielding one entry per CDR3 protein. The table includes a few hundred thousand distinct CDR3 sequences, around a fifth detected once. The sequence derives from a man between 45 and 75 years old who received an inactivated influenza vaccine. This sequence joins TRBV6-5 and TRBJ1-1; 7 bases line up with TRBD1. Specimen: PBMCs from blood, collected less than 22 months after vaccination. The CDR3 DNA is TGTGCCAGCAGTTACTCGGGGTGGGCAGGGACAGATCTGGACACTGAAGCTTTCTTT. This encodes CASSYSGWAGTDLDTEAFF.